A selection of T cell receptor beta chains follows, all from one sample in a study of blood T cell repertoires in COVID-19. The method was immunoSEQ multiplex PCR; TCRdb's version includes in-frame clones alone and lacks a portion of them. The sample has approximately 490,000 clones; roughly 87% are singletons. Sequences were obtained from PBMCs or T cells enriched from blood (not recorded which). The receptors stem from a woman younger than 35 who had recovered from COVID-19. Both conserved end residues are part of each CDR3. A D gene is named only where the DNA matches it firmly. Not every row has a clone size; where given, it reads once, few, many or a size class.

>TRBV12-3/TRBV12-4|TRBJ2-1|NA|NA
TGTGCCAGCAGCGTCCCCAGCAATGAGCAGTTCTTC
CASSVPSNEQFF
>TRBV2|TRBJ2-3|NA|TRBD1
TGTGCCAGCAGTCCCGGACAGGGGGAGGGGGGATATACGCAGTATTTT
CASSPGQGEGGYTQYF
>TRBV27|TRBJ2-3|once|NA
TGTGCCAGCAGTTTATCTAGACACACAGATACGCAGTATTTT
CASSLSRHTDTQYF
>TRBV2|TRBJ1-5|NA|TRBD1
TGTGCCAGCAGCAGACAGGGAAATCAGCCCCAGCATTTT
CASSRQGNQPQHF
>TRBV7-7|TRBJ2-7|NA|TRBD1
TGTGCCAGCAGCCCCGGACAGGGGGTGGGCGAGCAGTACTTC
CASSPGQGVGEQYF
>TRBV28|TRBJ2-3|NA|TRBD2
TGTGCCACCGCCCTAAGCGGGGGGGAGGGCACAGATACGCAGTATTTT
CATALSGGEGTDTQYF
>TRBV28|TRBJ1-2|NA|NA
TGTGCCAGCAGTTACCTCGCAGGCGAGAGTCACTACACCTTC
CASSYLAGESHYTF
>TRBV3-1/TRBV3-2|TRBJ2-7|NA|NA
TGTGCCAGCAGCCAAGATCTTACCTACGAGCAGTACTTC
CASSQDLTYEQYF
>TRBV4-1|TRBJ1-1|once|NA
TGCGCCAGCAGCCAAGTTTACGGAGGAGGCACTGAAGCTTTCTTT
CASSQVYGGGTEAFF
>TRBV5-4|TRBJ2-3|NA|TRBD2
TGTGCCAGCAGCCCGGGGGGTGCGTGGTGGGCAGATACGCAGTATTTT
CASSPGGAWWADTQYF
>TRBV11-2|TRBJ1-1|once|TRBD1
TGTGCCAGCAGCTCATTCCCGGGACAGGGGGCGTGGACTGAAGCTTTCTTT
CASSSFPGQGAWTEAFF
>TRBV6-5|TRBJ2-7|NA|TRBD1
TGTGCCAGCATAGGGACAGGACCCTACGAGCAGTACTTC
CASIGTGPYEQYF
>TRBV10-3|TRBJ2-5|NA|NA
TGTGCCATCAGTGTCGCTGCCTTCCAGGAGACCCAGTACTTC
CAISVAAFQETQYF
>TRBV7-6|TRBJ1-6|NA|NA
TGTGCCAGCAGCTCCCTCGGTAATTCACCCCTCCACTTT
CASSSLGNSPLHF
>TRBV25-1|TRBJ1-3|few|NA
TGTGCCCGAGACCCGGGGGGTTACTCTGGAAACACCATATATTTT
CARDPGGYSGNTIYF
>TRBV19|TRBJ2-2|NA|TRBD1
TGTGCCACTAGGGACAGGGGGCCCAACACCGGGGAGCTGTTTTTT
CATRDRGPNTGELFF
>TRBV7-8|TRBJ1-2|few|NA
TGTGCCAGCAGCCTCGACAGGATATCTAACTATGGCTACACCTTC
CASSLDRISNYGYTF
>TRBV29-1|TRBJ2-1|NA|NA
TGCAGCGTTGCTCGGGTCAATGAGCAGTTCTTC
CSVARVNEQFF
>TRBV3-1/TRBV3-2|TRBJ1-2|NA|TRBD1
TGTGCCAGCAGCTACGGACAGGGGACTGGCTACACCTTC
CASSYGQGTGYTF
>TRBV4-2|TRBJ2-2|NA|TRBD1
TGTGCCAGCACAGGGGGAGACGCCGGGGAGCTGTTTTTT
CASTGGDAGELFF
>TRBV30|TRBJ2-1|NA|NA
TGTGCCTGGAGCAAGGGGGGGGCTGCGGACGAGCAGTTCTTC
CAWSKGGAADEQFF
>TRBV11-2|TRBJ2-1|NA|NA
TGTGCCAGCAGCTTAGTACGCGGGGACCCCTACAATGAGCAGTTCTTC
CASSLVRGDPYNEQFF
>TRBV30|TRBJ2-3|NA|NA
TGTGCCTGGAGTAGGCGGGGTAGAGCAGATACGCAGTATTTT
CAWSRRGRADTQYF
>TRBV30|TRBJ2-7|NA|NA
TGTGCCTGGAGTGACAGGGCCCCCAACGAGCAGTACTTC
CAWSDRAPNEQYF
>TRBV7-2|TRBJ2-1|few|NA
TGTGCCAGCAGTTCCTGGGGGGGCGGGGACAATGAGCAGTTCTTC
CASSSWGGGDNEQFF
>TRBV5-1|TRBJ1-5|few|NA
TGCGCCAGCAGCTTAGGAGAACATCAGCCCCAGCATTTT
CASSLGEHQPQHF
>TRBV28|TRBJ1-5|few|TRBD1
TGTGCCAGCAGTTCACAGGGGTATAGCAATCAGCCCCAGCATTTT
CASSSQGYSNQPQHF
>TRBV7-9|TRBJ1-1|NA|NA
TGTGCCAGCAGCTTAACGGGGGGCGGAAAGGGTACTGAAGCTTTCTTT
CASSLTGGGKGTEAFF
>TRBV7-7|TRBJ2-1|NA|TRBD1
TGTGCTAGCAGCGGGGTACAGGGGGCGTTCTACAATGAGCAGTTCTTC
CASSGVQGAFYNEQFF
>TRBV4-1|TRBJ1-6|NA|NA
TGCGCCAGCAGCCAAGTCCCCTATTCACCCCTCCACTTT
CASSQVPYSPLHF
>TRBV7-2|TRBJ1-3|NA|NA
TGTGCCAGCAGCTTAGCGCACCCAGGGGCTGGAAACACCATATATTTT
CASSLAHPGAGNTIYF
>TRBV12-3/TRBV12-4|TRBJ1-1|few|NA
TGTGCCAGCAGTCCCAGGGACACTGAAGCTTTCTTT
CASSPRDTEAFF